This T cell receptor (beta chain) was recovered during a study of blood T cell repertoires in COVID-19. The Seattle site enrolled patients during active infection and followed them longitudinally. How the authors handled the data: Reference gene primer amplification gave estimated nucleated cell counts. Clones were read by immunoSEQ multiplex PCR, and TCRdb kept only the in-frame ones, dropping some. That table is the source of V, J and clone size, and D and trimming were worked out from the DNA. The data show 330,000 or so clones, about 87% seen once. CDR1 is MDHEN, CDR2 SYDVKM, per germline. Trimming removed 5 bases from V and 6 bases from J, with 12 bases in between. The CDR3 is 13 residues long.

Specimen: peripheral blood. The chain joins TRBV28 to TRBJ2-3, with D tentatively TRBD1 (6 bases). The origin of this receptor is a man between 25 and 39 years old with COVID-19, enrolled during active disease. Here the CDR3 reads CASSPQGRDTQYF. CDR3 nucleotide sequence: TGTGCCAGCAGTCCTCAGGGGCGGGATACGCAGTATTTT.